Listed below are T cell receptor beta chains from one sample, sequenced in a study of Ad26.COV2.S vaccination and SARS-CoV-2 variants. The assay was immunoSEQ multiplex PCR, and TCRdb's table has in-frame clones only and misses some. The sample has roughly 350,000 clones, around 90% seen once; the top ten hold around 3.6%. The sample in question was peripheral blood, obtained in a trial of Ad26.COV2.S vaccine versus placebo. Receptors originate from a person between 18 and 59 years old who received the Ad26.COV2.S COVID-19 vaccine or a placebo. CDR3s include the opening cysteine and the closing phenylalanine or tryptophan. The D gene is left open where the match is weak. A row's size may be missing; if present it is once, few, many or a size class.

d_gene	v_gene	abundance	j_gene	CDR3aa	CDR3nt
.	TRBV4-1	few	TRBJ1-5	CASSQVAGDGNQPQHF	TGCGCCAGCAGCCAAGTAGCAGGGGATGGCAATCAGCCCCAGCATTTT
.	TRBV6-6	.	TRBJ2-2	CASYQFRADTGELFF	TGTGCCAGCTATCAGTTCCGCGCCGACACCGGGGAGCTGTTTTTT
TRBD2	TRBV9	.	TRBJ2-7	CASSASGISSYEQYF	TGTGCCAGCAGCGCAAGCGGGATTAGTTCCTACGAGCAGTACTTC
.	TRBV3-1/TRBV3-2	.	TRBJ2-7	CASSRERGLSHEQYF	TGTGCCAGCAGCCGAGAAAGGGGACTTTCCCACGAGCAGTACTTC
.	TRBV4-3	.	TRBJ1-1	CASSQESRDTEAFF	TGCGCCAGCAGCCAAGAATCCAGGGATACTGAAGCTTTCTTT
TRBD1	TRBV10-3	.	TRBJ2-7	CAISESTGGLSYEQYF	TGTGCCATCAGTGAGTCGACAGGGGGCCTCTCCTACGAGCAGTACTTC
.	TRBV21-1	.	TRBJ1-1	CASSKLSPGQGRRLNTEAFF	TGTGCCAGCAGCAAACTAAGTCCCGGACAGGGAAGGCGGTTGAACACTGAAGCTTTCTTT
TRBD1	TRBV23-1	.	TRBJ1-1	CASSHPIRTGVNTEAFF	TGCGCCAGCAGTCATCCCATAAGGACAGGGGTGAACACTGAAGCTTTCTTT
.	TRBV6-6	.	TRBJ1-1	CASSYETANTEAFF	TGTGCCAGCAGTTACGAGACAGCCAACACTGAAGCTTTCTTT
TRBD1	TRBV6-5	.	TRBJ1-2	CASRRDSLNYGYTF	TGTGCCAGCAGACGGGACAGCTTAAACTATGGCTACACCTTC
TRBD2	TRBV11-3	.	TRBJ2-2	CASSRGTSGGINTGELFF	TGTGCCAGCAGCCGTGGGACTAGCGGGGGGATCAACACCGGGGAGCTGTTTTTT
.	TRBV7-3	.	TRBJ2-7	CASSLWSGGTYEQYF	TGTGCCAGCAGCTTATGGTCAGGGGGGACCTACGAGCAGTACTTC
TRBD1	TRBV18	.	TRBJ1-2	CASSPRTGGYYGYTF	TGTGCCAGCTCACCAAGGACAGGGGGCTACTATGGCTACACCTTC
.	TRBV4-1	.	TRBJ2-7	CASSHQGISYEQYF	TGCGCCAGCAGCCACCAAGGGATTTCCTACGAGCAGTACTTC
.	TRBV3-1/TRBV3-2	.	TRBJ1-3	CASSPSVGSAIYF	TGTGCCAGCAGCCCCTCAGTAGGAAGCGCCATATATTTT
.	TRBV6-2/TRBV6-3	.	TRBJ1-2	CASSYRGMSGYTF	TGTGCCAGCAGTTATCGGGGGATGTCTGGCTACACCTTC